Sequencing of this T cell receptor (beta chain) was carried out in a study of cytomegalovirus exposure and HLA in healthy donors. It was with 60 Vbeta and 13 Jbeta primers that the PCR ran. TCRdb's table, derived via immunoSEQ multiplex PCR, lists solely in-frame clones and lacks some. The sample contains more than 75,000 clones, around 79% of which appear only once. Trimming removed 0 bases at V and 2 bases at J, with 9 bases between. This CDR3 has 14 residues. Looked up from germline, CDR1 is SGDLS and CDR2 is YYNGEE. The chain couples TRBV9 to TRBJ2-7; tentative D call: TRBD1 (6 bases). The sequenced material came from PBMCs. This TCR was sampled from a woman in her 40s in good health and CMV-seropositive. As DNA, the CDR3 is TGTGCCAGCAGCGTAGCTCAGGGGACCTACGAGCAGTACTTC. Translation gives CASSVAQGTYEQYF.